This entry is about one TCR beta chain. The antigen it recognizes is unknown. No quality values exist for individual bases; no much larger clone is one base distant. This sample is drawn from a study of blood T cell repertoires in COVID-19 (dated by TCRdb to the early 2020s). With respect to the entire study: The collaborator samples originated in the United States, Italy and Spain and spanned the acute and convalescent phases of COVID-19. The prospective study material was composed of cDNA or gDNA derived from T cells, B-cell-depleted T cells, or PBMCs. Subjects who had been exposed to COVID-19, were actively infected with it, or had recovered from it provided the deeply sampled blood TCRbeta repertoires that made up the dataset. The repertoires were made available in a free public database intended to serve as a resource for research on the immune response to SARS-CoV-2. Samples were obtained from the ongoing ImmuneRACE study (first 160 participants) and from 1,254 subjects provided by 6 global collaborators. A de-identified subject ID, COVID-19 status, age in years and sex were almost always included in the sample metadata. Where available, HLA class I and class II types were obtained from metadata supplied by the sample provider rather than from assay-based typing.

Trimming accounts for 4 bases at V and 2 bases at J, while the number of junction bases matched to no gene is 9. CDR1 and CDR2 (SGHRS, YFSETQ) derive from the germline V gene. Reading from cysteine to phenylalanine, the CDR3 counts 19 amino acids. This entry keeps only the CDR3 DNA: 57 bases, framed from base 1. On the study overall, not on this receptor specifically: The quantity of clinical and demographic metadata differed by source and by participant and was supplied without curation.

Participants in the prospective study were aged about 18 to 90 years, lived in over 20 United States geographic areas, and enrolled through a virtual design. Cohort assignment in the prospective study relied on participant-reported clinical history from a screening survey and a study questionnaire. Recovered participants in ImmuneRACE Cohort 3 were defined as having two consecutive negative NP/OP PCR tests, clearance from a healthcare professional, or resolution of symptoms. Mobile phlebotomists in the prospective study collected whole blood, serum and a nasopharyngeal or oropharyngeal swab from every participant. Participants in the prospective study had the option to provide additional blood draws and questionnaires over a roughly two-month period. Blood samples from the prospective study were shipped frozen or at room temperature prior to DNA extraction. The immunoSEQ Assay, a bias-controlled multiplex PCR, was used to amplify TCRbeta CDR3 regions from genomic DNA. The published analysis was carried out like this. The number of nucleated cells in each sample was estimated by amplification of reference gene primers within the assay. To quantify the absolute abundance of each unique TCRbeta CDR3 rearrangement, sequence reads were collapsed and filtered. For each sample, productive Simpson clonality was calculated as the square root of Simpson's diversity index across productive rearrangements. TCRdb's version of the immuneACCESS table is confined to in-frame rearrangements and falls short of the full clone set. An unresolved V gene accounts for under half of the shortfall where checked; the remainder is of unknown origin. Clone size and the V and J calls come from that table; the DNA yielded D and trimming. The table for this sample lists approximately 480,000 clones; approximately 90% of them were counted only once. 0.7% of the sample goes to the ten largest clones.

The receptor comes from a woman between 18 and 30 years old who had recovered from COVID-19. The sequencing sample was made of PBMCs or T cells enriched from blood (not recorded which). The chain is assembled from TRBV5-1 and TRBJ2-6, with 13 bases matching TRBD2. The nucleotide sequence reads TGCGCCAGCAGCGGACGACCGGGACTAGCGGGGCCTGGGGCCAACGTCCTGACTTTC. Translated, this gives CASSGRPGLAGPGANVLTF. With the rest looked up from the reference TRBV5-1 and TRBJ2-6 genes rather than sequenced, the full variable domain is KAGVTQTPRYLIKTRGQQVTLSCSPISGHRSVSWYQQTPGQGLQFLFEYFSETQRNKGNFPGRFSGRQFSNSRSEMNVSTLELGDSALYLCASSGRPGLAGPGANVLTFGAGSRLTVL.